This T cell receptor beta chain comes out of a study of cytomegalovirus exposure and HLA in healthy donors. The primer mix had 60 Vbeta and 13 Jbeta primers. Original processing notes: In a later analysis, the count reached some 73 million unique TCR beta chains, with 8.5 million to 14 million shared. TCRdb's table, derived via immunoSEQ multiplex PCR, lists solely in-frame clones and lacks some. The DNA was the basis for D and trimming; V, J and clone size are from that table. The data contain 55,000 to 70,000 clones, around 82% of them singletons. General observations from the study: Later work found that TCR association rates differed between HLA loci; DRB1 had the most and HLA-C the fewest. Researchers reported that three CMV-associated chains were confirmed in vitro as CMV antigen-specific.

The CDR3 runs to 15 residues. Between the trimmed V and J ends, which lost 4 bases and 5 bases, there was a span of 14 bases. Germline V lookup: CDR1 SNHLY, CDR2 FYNNEI. A remark on this clone: Its antigen remains unidentified.

The sequencing input was PBMCs. The chain employs TRBV2 and TRBJ2-2; tentative D call: TRBD1 (6 bases). This TCR was recovered from a man between 18 and 29 years old in good health and CMV-seropositive. DNA for the CDR3: TGTGCCAGCAGTGCCGGGACAATTGCGACCGGGGAGCTGTTTTTT. This codes for CASSAGTIATGELFF.